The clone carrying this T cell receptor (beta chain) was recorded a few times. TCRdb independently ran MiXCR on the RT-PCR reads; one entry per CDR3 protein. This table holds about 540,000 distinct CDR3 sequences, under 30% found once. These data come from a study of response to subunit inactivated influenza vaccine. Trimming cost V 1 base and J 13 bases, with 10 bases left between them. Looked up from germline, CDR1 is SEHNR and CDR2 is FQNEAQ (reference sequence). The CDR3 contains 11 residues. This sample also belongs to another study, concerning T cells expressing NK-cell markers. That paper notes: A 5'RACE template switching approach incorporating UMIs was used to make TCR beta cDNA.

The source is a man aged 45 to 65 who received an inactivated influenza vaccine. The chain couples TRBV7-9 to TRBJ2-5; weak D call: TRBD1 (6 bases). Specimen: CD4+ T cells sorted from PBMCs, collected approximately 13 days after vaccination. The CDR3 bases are TGTGCCAGCAGCTTAGTACAGGGATCGTACTTC. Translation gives CASSLVQGSYF.